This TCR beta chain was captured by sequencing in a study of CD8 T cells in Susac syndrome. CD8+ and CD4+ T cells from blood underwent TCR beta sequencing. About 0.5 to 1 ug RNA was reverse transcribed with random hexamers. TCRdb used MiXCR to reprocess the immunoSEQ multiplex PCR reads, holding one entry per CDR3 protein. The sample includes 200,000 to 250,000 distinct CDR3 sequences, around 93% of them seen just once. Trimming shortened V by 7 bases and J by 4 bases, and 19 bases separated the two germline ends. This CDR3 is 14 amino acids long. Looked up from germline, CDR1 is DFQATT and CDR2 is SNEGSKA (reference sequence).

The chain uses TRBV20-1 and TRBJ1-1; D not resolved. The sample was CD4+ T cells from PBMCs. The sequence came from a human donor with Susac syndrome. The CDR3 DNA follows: TGCAGTGTTAGGCCGGACGCCGGAGGCACTGAAGCTTTCTTT. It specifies CSVRPDAGGTEAFF.